The TCR beta chain under discussion was sequenced for a study of blood T cell repertoires in COVID-19. Overall study: Spain, Italy and the United States supplied samples that represented acute and convalescent COVID-19. Sources were T cells, B-cell-depleted T cells, or PBMCs; the material itself was cDNA or gDNA.

Sequencing was performed with immunoSEQ multiplex PCR; in TCRdb, only in-frame clones are kept and a portion is missing. The sample includes 65,000 or so clones, around nine tenths of them seen just once. This clone was picked up one time. Trimming stripped 4 bases from V and 4 bases from J, with 11 bases between. CDR1 SGHKS and CDR2 YYEKEE come from the germline V gene (reference sequence). The CDR3 spans 13 residues. The clonotype was recovered from a man in his 60s with acute or convalescent COVID-19. Sequenced sample: peripheral blood. This rearrangement joins TRBV5-5 to TRBJ1-1; no definite D call. CDR3 region: CASSPTLRTEAFF. The CDR3 DNA reads as TGTGCCAGCAGCCCCACCTTGCGCACTGAAGCTTTCTTT.